The source of this T cell receptor beta chain is a study of T-cell reconstitution after alpha-beta-depleted transplantation in children. The library targeted TCRbeta and was prepared with unique molecular identifiers. MiXCR was run by TCRdb on the PCR reads, yielding one entry per CDR3 protein. The data show tens of thousands of distinct CDR3 sequences, about 7% seen once. There are 14 residues in the CDR3. J was trimmed by 3 bases and V by 0 bases; bases with no gene match: 0. The germline V gene encodes CDR1 MNHEY and CDR2 SVGAGI. The receptor comes from a human donor who donated a stem cell graft to a child with acute lymphoblastic leukemia. The material sequenced was PBMCs from the stem cell graft donor, taken from the stem cell graft. V is TRBV6-5 and J is TRBJ2-3; 7 bases align to TRBD1. The CDR3 DNA reads as TGTGCCAGCAGTTACTCGACAGGGACAGATACGCAGTATTTT. Translation: CASSYSTGTDTQYF.